This TCR beta chain derives from a study of identical twins. The study, taken as a whole, reports: Abundant beta clonotypes from cord blood had fewer insertions, unlike memory repertoires, which showed none.

This clonotype has only a few counts. Its specificity is not known. V was pared by 4 bases and J by 0 bases, with 7 bases between. This CDR3 is built from 15 residues. From germline, CDR1 is LNHDA and CDR2 SQIVND (reference sequence). Unique molecular identifiers were present on the cDNA, and a universal primer site came from template switching. TCRdb re-analysed the 5' RACE reads in MiXCR, keeping a single row per CDR3 protein. Of 210,000 or so distinct CDR3 sequences in the sample, under 10% are singletons; the top ten hold more than 1.5%. Healthy Caucasians, and only they, were the donors. These same records also appear under a second study, on yellow fever vaccine responses in identical twins. This second study notes: Twins' vaccine T cell responses reportedly seemed partly convergent and partly personalized.

This receptor was taken from a woman between 18 and 29 years old in good health. The gene calls are TRBV19 and TRBJ2-6; a possible D gene is TRBD1 (6 bases). The sequencing input was memory (CD45RO+) T cells sorted from blood. The CDR3 here is CASSTQGSGANVLTF. As DNA, the CDR3 is TGTGCCAGTAGTACACAGGGCTCTGGGGCCAACGTCCTGACTTTC.